These 21 T cell receptor beta chains were all obtained from the same sample, sequenced in a study of vaccination and CD4 T cells after COVID-19. Treatment in this sample: approximately nine-day PBMC culture with coronavirus spike peptide pools or control peptides (ViraFEST assay). These TCRs' antigens remain unknown. With the Oncomine TCR Beta short-read assay, DNA from cultured CD4+ T cells was sequenced. TCRdb used MiXCR to reprocess the PCR reads, holding one entry per CDR3 protein. The table includes under 25,000 distinct CDR3 sequences, roughly 49% detected once. Sequenced: CD4+ T cells from blood, cultured in vitro. The source is a human donor who had recovered from COVID-19.

CDR3 loop: CASSLGAGGLETQYF. In DNA, the CDR3 is TGTGCCAGCAGCTTAGGAGCGGGGGGGCTAGAGACCCAGTACTTC. The chain joins TRBV7-2 to TRBJ2-5, with 10 nucleotides matching TRBD2. Trimming cost V 1 base and J 4 bases; bases outside gene matches: 3. From germline, CDR1 is SGHTA and CDR2 FQGNSA. The length of the CDR3 is 15 residues.

The chain combines TRBV20-1 with TRBJ2-1; 7 bases match TRBD2. Trimming took 2 bases from V and 9 from J; bases not matched to a gene: 16. Germline-derived CDR1 and CDR2 are DFQATT and SNEGSKA (reference sequence). This CDR3 is built from 16 residues. The CDR3 bases are TGCAGTGCTAGATTGGGTCGGAGCGGGGTGTCTGGTGAGCAGTTCTTC. Residues: CSARLGRSGVSGEQFF.

The gene calls are TRBV11-3 and TRBJ1-4; D unresolved. Trimming removed 1 base at V and 4 bases at J, with 10 bases between. Germline-derived CDR1 and CDR2 are SGHNT and YENEEA. This CDR3 is 15 amino acids long. CDR3 sequence: CASSLGLQRNEKLFF. The CDR3, as DNA: TGTGCCAGCAGCTTAGGGCTACAGCGTAATGAAAAACTGTTTTTT.

The chain employs TRBV18 and TRBJ2-7; D is perhaps TRBD2 (7 bases). Germline V gene lookup returns CDR1 KGHSH and CDR2 LQKENI. The CDR3 has 14 amino acids. Deletions cut 6 bases from V and 0 bases from J, with 12 bases between. CDR3 nucleotides: TGTGCCAGCTCGGGGGGGCTGAGCTCCTACGAGCAGTACTTC. It translates to CASSGGLSSYEQYF. Together with reference TRBV18 and TRBJ2-7, the CDR3 gives the full variable domain: NAGVMQNPRHLVRRRGQEARLRCSPMKGHSHVYWYRQLPEEGLKFMVYLQKENIIDESGMPKERFSAEFPKEGPSILRIQQVVRGDSAAYFCASSGGLSSYEQYFGPGTRLTVT.

This clonotype was counted once. The gene calls are TRBV19 and TRBJ2-7, with D possibly matching TRBD1 (6 bases). CDR3 size: 13 residues. Trimming shortened V by 3 bases and J by 3 bases, and 9 bases separated the two germline ends. CDR1 LNHDA and CDR2 SQIVND come from the germline V gene (reference sequence). The CDR3, as DNA: TGTGCCAGTAGTATCGGGACATTCTACGAGCAGTACTTC. As protein: CASSIGTFYEQYF.

The chain recombines TRBV29-1 with TRBJ1-1, with TRBD1 matching 7 bases. Germline CDR1 and CDR2: SQVTM and ANQGSEA. The CDR3 is 14 residues long. V shed 1 base and J 4 bases; nucleotides not matched to a gene: 6. The CDR3 DNA reads as TGCAGCGTTGAAGTTCAGGGGGGAATCACTGAAGCTTTCTTT. It encodes CSVEVQGGITEAFF.

This chain links TRBV28 with TRBJ1-1; D gene ambiguous. Germline V gene data show CDR1 as MDHEN and CDR2 as SYDVKM. CDR3 length equals 15 residues. Trimming cost V 3 bases and J 1 base, with 12 bases left between them. CDR3 bases: TGTGCCAGCAGTTTCCCTAACAGAGGGAACACTGAAGCTTTCTTT. This gives the protein CASSFPNRGNTEAFF.

The chain carries TRBV4-3 and TRBJ1-1; TRBD1 might be the D (5 bases). CDR3 length equals 13 residues. The V gene's germline CDR1 is LGHNA and CDR2 YSLEER. V was cut by 4 bases and J by 5 bases, with 11 bases left in between. The DNA for the CDR3 is TGCGCCAGCAGCCTCAGGGTCTCGACTGAAGCTTTCTTT. Protein: CASSLRVSTEAFF.

The chain couples TRBV19 to TRBJ1-2; D is uncertain. CDR3 length: 12 amino acids. Trimming stripped 8 bases from V and 8 bases from J, with 15 bases between. The germline gives CDR1 LNHDA, CDR2 SQIVND (reference sequence). In DNA, the CDR3 is TGTGCCAGTTCCCACGGGGTGGGAGGCTACACCTTC. Encoded protein: CASSHGVGGYTF.

This clonotype was counted only a few times. The V and J genes are TRBV20-1 and TRBJ1-5; unclear D gene. The germline V and J ends were trimmed by 0 bases and 6 bases, with 9 bases remaining between them. CDR1 is DFQATT, CDR2 SNEGSKA, per germline (reference sequence). This CDR3 contains 13 residues. CDR3 sequence: CSARERDTQPQHF. In DNA form, the CDR3 reads TGCAGTGCTAGAGAGAGGGATACTCAGCCCCAGCATTTT.

CDR3 loop: CASSQQTGLTEAFF. Written as DNA, the CDR3 is TGTGCCAGCAGCCAGCAGACAGGGTTAACTGAAGCTTTCTTT. V usage is TRBV14 and J usage is TRBJ1-1; TRBD1 agrees at 7 bases. The J segment lost 5 bases and the V segment lost 3 bases, leaving 6 bases of the junction unmatched. The CDR3 length is 14 residues. Germline-derived CDR1 and CDR2 are SGHDN and FVKESK.

This clonotype was seen a few times. The chain recombines TRBV12-5 with TRBJ1-1, with D possibly matching TRBD1 (5 bases). The CDR3 length is 15 residues. CDR1 is LGHNT, CDR2 FRNRAP, per germline. Trimming removed 2 bases at V and 0 bases at J, with 10 bases between. The CDR3 DNA reads as TGTGCTAGTGGTTTGCCGTTGACAGTGAACACTGAAGCTTTCTTT. Protein: CASGLPLTVNTEAFF. Full variable domain (missing parts from reference TRBV12-5 and TRBJ1-1): DARVTQTPRHKVTEMGQEVTMRCQPILGHNTVFWYRQTMMQGLELLAYFRNRAPLDDSGMPKDRFSAEMPDATLATLKIQPSEPRDSAVYFCASGLPLTVNTEAFFGQGTRLTVV.

The chain has TRBV6-1 and TRBJ1-2, with 11 bases aligning to TRBD1. V was pared by 6 bases and J by 10 bases, with 10 bases of the junction left unmatched. The germline gives CDR1 MNHNS, CDR2 SASEGT. The CDR3 loop spans 14 amino acids. CDR3 coding DNA: TGTGCCAGCAGCGCTAACCGGGACAGGGGGATCTACACCTTC. The encoded protein is CASSANRDRGIYTF.

The chain is built from TRBV5-1 and TRBJ1-1, with D maybe TRBD1 (6 bases). The V gene lost 4 bases and the J gene lost 4 bases, with 11 bases spanning the gap. Germline CDR1 reads SGHRS; CDR2 reads YFSETQ. The CDR3 runs 13 residues. The CDR3: CASSINRATEAFF. Here the CDR3 DNA reads TGCGCCAGCAGCATTAACAGGGCCACTGAAGCTTTCTTT.

The chain couples TRBV20-1 to TRBJ2-7, with a weak D call TRBD2 (6 bases). Per germline, CDR1 DFQATT and CDR2 SNEGSKA (reference sequence). The CDR3 runs 12 residues. The V end was cut by 5 bases, the J end by 3 bases, with 11 bases between. CDR3 DNA sequence: TGCAGTGCTGGGGAGGATAACTACGAGCAGTACTTC. It encodes CSAGEDNYEQYF.

The rearrangement joins TRBV20-1 to TRBJ1-3; 7 nucleotides agree with TRBD1. CDR3 length: 18 residues. Trimming removed 0 bases from V and 0 bases from J; junction bases left unmatched: 11. Germline lookup yields CDR1 DFQATT and CDR2 SNEGSKA (reference sequence). The CDR3 sequence: CSARDPRGQESSGNTIYF. The CDR3, as DNA: TGCAGTGCTAGAGATCCCCGCGGACAGGAGAGCTCTGGAAACACCATATATTTT.

The chain recombines TRBV6-1 with TRBJ1-6; 7 bases fit TRBD1. Losses at the gene ends were 2 bases for V and 10 bases for J; bases not matched to a gene: 5. The CDR3 length is 14 residues. The germline CDR1 and CDR2 sequences are MNHNS and SASEGT. CDR3 DNA sequence: TGTGCCAGCAGTGAACAGGGGGAACGCTCACCCCTCCACTTT. Encoded protein: CASSEQGERSPLHF.

The chain is built from TRBV6-4 and TRBJ1-1, with D uncertain. This CDR3 region has 16 residues. Trimming removed 0 bases from V and 4 bases from J, with 15 bases in between. In germline, CDR1 is MRHNA, CDR2 SNTAGT. CDR3 in DNA: TGTGCCAGCAGTGACTCCCTAACGACATGGGGCACTGAAGCTTTCTTT. This sequence encodes CASSDSLTTWGTEAFF.

The chain combines TRBV4-1 with TRBJ2-3, with D uncertain. This CDR3 has 17 residues. Germline CDR1 and CDR2: MGHRA and YSYEKL. Trimming took 0 bases from V and 2 from J, leaving 15 bases between them. CDR3 sequence reads: CASSQELGPTSTDTQYF. CDR3 bases: TGCGCCAGCAGCCAAGAACTTGGCCCGACTTCCACAGATACGCAGTATTTT.

The genes are TRBV19 and TRBJ2-7; TRBD2 agrees at 7 bases. Germline V gene sequence: CDR1 LNHDA, CDR2 SQIVND (reference sequence). Trimming removed 4 bases from V and 4 bases from J; junction bases left unmatched: 4. The CDR3 has 13 amino acids. The CDR3 sequence: CASSKEGGYEQYF. DNA for the CDR3: TGTGCCAGTAGTAAGGAGGGAGGGTACGAGCAGTACTTC.

This clonotype occurred a few times. The chain employs TRBV7-2 and TRBJ2-4; possible D gene TRBD2, 7 bases. In germline, CDR1 is SGHTA, CDR2 FQGNSA. Trimming stripped 5 bases from V and 6 bases from J, with 14 bases between. This CDR3 has 14 amino acids. CDR3 in DNA: TGTGCCAGCAGCGACACCGGGGGGCGAAACATTCAGTACTTC. Amino acid sequence: CASSDTGGRNIQYF.